Below, 2 T cell receptor beta chains from the same sample are listed, as sequenced in a study of PD-L1 blockade in urothelial cancer. Time point indicated: peripheral blood 6 weeks after treatment start. The data were produced by immunoSEQ multiplex PCR, yet TCRdb's version contains in-frame clones alone and is incomplete. This table holds 95,000 to 150,000 clones, roughly 86% found once. This material consisted of PBMCs, taken around atezolizumab (anti-PD-L1) treatment. All receptors derive from a man aged 50-60 years with urothelial cancer.

V usage is TRBV28 and J usage is TRBJ1-2; D perhaps matches TRBD1 (6 bases). The CDR3 loop spans 12 amino acids. The germline CDR1 and CDR2 sequences are MDHEN and SYDVKM. The V gene lost 11 bases and the J gene lost 2 bases, with 12 bases spanning the gap. The CDR3 sequence is CAGRGQNYGYTF. The CDR3 nucleotides are TGTGCCGGCCGGGGACAAAACTATGGCTACACCTTC.

This clone has only a few counts. The V gene is TRBV4-1, the J gene TRBJ2-1; 7 bases are a match to TRBD2. The trim removed 1 base at V and 0 bases at J, leaving 0 bases unmatched. The germline gives CDR1 MGHRA, CDR2 YSYEKL. There are 15 residues in the CDR3. In DNA form, the CDR3 reads TGCGCCAGCAGCCAAGGCGGGGGCTCCTACAATGAGCAGTTCTTC. This encodes CASSQGGGSYNEQFF.